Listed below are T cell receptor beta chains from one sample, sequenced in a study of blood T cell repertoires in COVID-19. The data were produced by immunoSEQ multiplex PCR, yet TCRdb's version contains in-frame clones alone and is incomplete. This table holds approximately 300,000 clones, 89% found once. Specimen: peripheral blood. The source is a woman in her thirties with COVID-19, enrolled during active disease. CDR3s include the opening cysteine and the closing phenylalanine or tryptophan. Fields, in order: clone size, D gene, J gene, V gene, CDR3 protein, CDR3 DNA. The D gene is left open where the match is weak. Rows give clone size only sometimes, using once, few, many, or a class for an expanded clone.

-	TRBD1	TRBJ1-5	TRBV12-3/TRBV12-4	CATSGTGGQPQHF	TGTGCCACCTCCGGGACAGGGGGTCAGCCCCAGCATTTT
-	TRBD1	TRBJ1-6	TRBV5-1	CASSPGQGRNSPLHF	TGCGCCAGCAGTCCCGGACAGGGGAGGAATTCACCCCTCCACTTT
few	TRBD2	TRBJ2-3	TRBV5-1	CASSLDASGGGDTQYF	TGCGCCAGCAGCTTGGACGCGAGCGGGGGAGGGGATACGCAGTATTTT
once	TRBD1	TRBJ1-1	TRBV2	CASAPGQNMNTEAFF	TGTGCCAGCGCACCGGGACAGAATATGAACACTGAAGCTTTCTTT
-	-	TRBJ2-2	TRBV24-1	CATSDYRASGTGELFF	TGTGCCACCAGTGATTACAGGGCCTCGGGCACCGGGGAGCTGTTTTTT
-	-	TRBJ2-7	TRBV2	CASRMAGHSYEQYF	TGTGCCAGCCGGATGGCAGGGCACTCCTACGAGCAGTACTTC
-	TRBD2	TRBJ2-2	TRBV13	CASSGQWWGERGGLGTGELFF	TGTGCCAGCAGCGGCCAGTGGTGGGGTGAGCGGGGGGGCCTCGGCACCGGGGAGCTGTTTTTT
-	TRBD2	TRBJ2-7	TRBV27	CASSLVGIGGGYEQYF	TGTGCCAGCAGTTTGGTCGGGATCGGGGGGGGGTACGAGCAGTACTTC
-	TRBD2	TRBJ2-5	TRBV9	CASGQRGQETQYF	TGTGCCAGCGGCCAGCGGGGCCAAGAGACCCAGTACTTC
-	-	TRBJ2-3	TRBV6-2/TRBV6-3	CASSRQEVDTQYF	TGTGCCAGCAGTCGACAGGAAGTAGATACGCAGTATTTT
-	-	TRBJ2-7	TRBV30	CAWSIGESYEQYF	TGTGCCTGGAGTATTGGGGAGAGCTACGAGCAGTACTTC
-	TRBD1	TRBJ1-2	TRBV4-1	CASSLAGTESYGYTF	TGCGCCAGCAGCCTCGCCGGGACAGAGAGCTATGGCTACACCTTC
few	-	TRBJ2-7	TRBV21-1	CAGRLAGDQEQYF	TGTGCCGGCCGACTAGCGGGGGACCAAGAGCAGTACTTC
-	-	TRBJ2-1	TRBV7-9	CASSGEQFF	TGTGCCAGTTCGGGTGAGCAGTTCTTC
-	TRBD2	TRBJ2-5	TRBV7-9	CASSVGLALAQETQYF	TGTGCCAGCAGCGTTGGACTAGCGTTAGCACAAGAGACCCAGTACTTC
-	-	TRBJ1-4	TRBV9	CASSVVETDSQVPDF	TGTGCCAGCAGCGTAGTAGAGACGGACAGCCAAGTACCCGATTTT
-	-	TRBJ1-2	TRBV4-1	CASSQYTRTATNYGYTF	TGCGCCAGCAGCCAATATACTCGGACAGCAACTAACTATGGCTACACCTTC
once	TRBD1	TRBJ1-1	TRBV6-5	CASSRGQDRNTEAFF	TGTGCCAGCAGTCGGGGACAGGATCGGAACACTGAAGCTTTCTTT
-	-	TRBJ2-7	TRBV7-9	CASSPTPSTGVPYEQYF	TGTGCCAGCAGCCCGACGCCCTCGACAGGAGTACCCTACGAGCAGTACTTC
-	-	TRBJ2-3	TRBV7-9	CASSPSTDTQYF	TGTGCCTCCTCCCCTAGCACAGATACGCAGTATTTT
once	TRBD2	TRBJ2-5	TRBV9	CASSGGGDQETQYF	TGTGCCAGCAGCGGCGGGGGGGACCAAGAGACCCAGTACTTC
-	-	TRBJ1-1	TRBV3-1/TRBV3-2	CASSQNGNIEAFF	TGTGCCAGCAGCCAAAACGGGAACATTGAAGCTTTCTTT
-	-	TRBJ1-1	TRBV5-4	CASSGGEGAAFF	TGTGCCAGCAGCGGCGGGGAAGGGGCTGCTTTCTTT
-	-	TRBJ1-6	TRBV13	CASSKQGLNSPLHF	TGTGCCAGCAGCAAACAGGGTCTTAATTCACCCCTCCACTTT